Listed below are T cell receptor beta chains from one sample, sequenced in a study of blood T cell repertoires in COVID-19. Sequenced by immunoSEQ multiplex PCR; TCRdb stores in-frame clones only, minus some. The sample includes roughly 230,000 clones, roughly 81% of them seen just once. Specimen: peripheral blood. Receptors were obtained from a man aged 45-65 years with acute or convalescent COVID-19. CDR3s include the opening cysteine and the closing phenylalanine or tryptophan. Fields, in order: clone size, V gene, J gene, D gene, CDR3 DNA, CDR3 protein. A D gene is named only where the DNA matches it firmly. The size field is filled for only some rows; it gives once, few, many or a size class.

clone_size: few
v_call: TRBV5-1
j_call: TRBJ2-7
d_call: TRBD2
cdr3_nt: TGCGCCAGCAGCTTGGAGGCGGGGGGCGAGCAGTACTTC
cdr3_aa: CASSLEAGGEQYF

clone_size: NA
v_call: TRBV7-8
j_call: TRBJ2-7
d_call: TRBD2
cdr3_nt: TGTGCCAGCAGCCTCCGGGGGGGGGACCTTTACGAGCAGTACTTC
cdr3_aa: CASSLRGGDLYEQYF

clone_size: once
v_call: TRBV2
j_call: TRBJ2-1
d_call: TRBD1
cdr3_nt: TGTGCCAGCAGTTTAGGACAGGGGGTATCCTACAATGAGCAGTTCTTC
cdr3_aa: CASSLGQGVSYNEQFF

clone_size: NA
v_call: TRBV19
j_call: TRBJ1-2
d_call: TRBD1
cdr3_nt: TGTGCCAGTAGTATGACCTCGACAGGGAGAAATGGCTACACCTTC
cdr3_aa: CASSMTSTGRNGYTF

clone_size: NA
v_call: TRBV4-1
j_call: TRBJ2-1
d_call: NA
cdr3_nt: TGCGCCAGCAGCCTTGAGGACAGCTACAATGAGCAGTTCTTC
cdr3_aa: CASSLEDSYNEQFF

clone_size: once
v_call: TRBV7-9
j_call: TRBJ2-2
d_call: NA
cdr3_nt: TGTGCCAGCAGCAACGGGGCCGGGGAGCTGTTTTTT
cdr3_aa: CASSNGAGELFF

clone_size: NA
v_call: TRBV11-3
j_call: TRBJ2-3
d_call: TRBD1
cdr3_nt: TGTGCCAGCAGCTTAGTGGGGACAGCTTTATTCACAGATACGCAGTATTTT
cdr3_aa: CASSLVGTALFTDTQYF

clone_size: NA
v_call: TRBV7-6
j_call: TRBJ2-7
d_call: TRBD1
cdr3_nt: TGTGCCAGCAGCCCTTGGACAGGGTTAAGCTACGAGCAGTACTTC
cdr3_aa: CASSPWTGLSYEQYF

clone_size: NA
v_call: TRBV20-1
j_call: TRBJ1-1
d_call: TRBD1
cdr3_nt: TGCAGTGCTAGTCAGGGACAGCTAAACACTGAAGCTTTCTTT
cdr3_aa: CSASQGQLNTEAFF

clone_size: once
v_call: TRBV7-3
j_call: TRBJ2-3
d_call: NA
cdr3_nt: TGTGCCAGCAGCTTAAATGGCCTTTACACAGATACGCAGTATTTT
cdr3_aa: CASSLNGLYTDTQYF

clone_size: NA
v_call: TRBV9
j_call: TRBJ2-7
d_call: TRBD1
cdr3_nt: TGTGCCAGCAGCGGGGACAGGCTCGCTCCCTACGAGCAGTACTTC
cdr3_aa: CASSGDRLAPYEQYF

clone_size: NA
v_call: TRBV3-1/TRBV3-2
j_call: TRBJ1-2
d_call: TRBD1
cdr3_nt: TGTGCCAGCACCATCGAACAGGGGCGCTATGGCTACACCTTC
cdr3_aa: CASTIEQGRYGYTF

clone_size: NA
v_call: TRBV4-1
j_call: TRBJ2-1
d_call: TRBD2
cdr3_nt: TGCGCCAGCAGCCTAGCGGGAGGGCTAGCGGGGTACAATGAGCAGTTCTTC
cdr3_aa: CASSLAGGLAGYNEQFF

clone_size: NA
v_call: TRBV27
j_call: TRBJ1-4
d_call: NA
cdr3_nt: TGTGCCAGCAGTTTTTACGACACTAGTGTTGAAAAACTGTTTTTT
cdr3_aa: CASSFYDTSVEKLFF

clone_size: NA
v_call: TRBV7-9
j_call: TRBJ1-2
d_call: NA
cdr3_nt: TGTGCCAGCAGAGAAACAGGAGAAGCTAACTATGGCTACACCTTC
cdr3_aa: CASRETGEANYGYTF